The present TCR beta chain was sequenced within a study of technical replicates of blood from a few donors. The germline V gene encodes CDR1 SGHTA and CDR2 FQGNSA. This CDR3 is built from 13 residues. The V end was cut by 5 bases, the J end by 5 bases, with 11 bases between. Profiled with immunoSEQ multiplex PCR; TCRdb holds only in-frame clones, not every one. The sample records some 93,000 clones, roughly 96% being singletons. The chain is built from TRBV7-2 and TRBJ2-3; weak D call: TRBD2 (5 bases). The sequence derives from a human donor in good health. The material sequenced was T cells isolated from PBMCs. The CDR3 is CASSQLLGDTQYF. For the CDR3, the DNA is TGTGCCAGCAGCCAACTACTAGGAGATACGCAGTATTTT.